This T cell receptor (beta chain) originates from a study of blood T cell repertoires in COVID-19 (TCRdb year 2020). Notes on the research overall: Collaborator samples came from the United States, Italy and Spain and covered acute and convalescent phases of COVID-19. The material from the prospective study consisted of cDNA or gDNA derived from T cells, B-cell-depleted T cells, or PBMCs. The dataset comprised deeply sampled blood TCRbeta repertoires from subjects exposed to, actively infected with, or recovered from COVID-19. The repertoires were made available in a free public database intended to serve as a resource for research on the immune response to SARS-CoV-2. Samples came from the ongoing ImmuneRACE study (first 160 participants) plus 1,254 subjects from 6 global collaborators. Nearly every sample came with metadata listing a de-identified subject ID, COVID-19 status, age in years and sex. Where HLA class I and class II types were available, the types were taken from metadata supplied by the sample provider, not from assay-based typing.

What the research found in general, with its limitations: The amount of clinical and demographic metadata varied by source and participant and was provided uncurated.

Based on the germline V gene, the CDR1 and CDR2 sequences are MNHEY and SVGAGI. Trimming removed 7 bases from V and 0 bases from J; the gene matches leave 9 bases unexplained. Taken from cysteine to phenylalanine, the CDR3 has 15 residues. CDR3 DNA is the only sequence kept; it has 45 bases, read in frame from the first base. The immunoSEQ Assay, a bias-controlled multiplex PCR, was used to amplify TCRbeta CDR3 regions from genomic DNA. As for the original processing: Within the assay, amplification of reference gene primers was used to estimate how many nucleated cells each sample contained. To quantify the absolute abundance of each unique TCRbeta CDR3 rearrangement, sequence reads were collapsed and filtered. For each sample, productive Simpson clonality was calculated as the square root of Simpson's diversity index over productive rearrangements. TCRdb re-hosts the immuneACCESS table, in-frame sequences only. Its copies lack some clones; in the studies checked, an unresolved V gene accounts for under half of them, and the cause for the rest is not known. V and J calls and clone size follow that table, whereas D and trimming were derived from the DNA. The sample profile shows 120,000 or so clones; more than 80% of them were found once. The ten top clones hold under 35% of the sample.

Concerning this clone itself: Its antigen is unknown. No base-level quality is on record; no much larger clone is a single base apart.

The collaborating institutions used their own protocols to collect whole blood in K2EDTA tubes. For TCRbeta analysis, collaborators shipped samples as frozen whole blood, isolated PBMCs, or DNA extracted from either of those sample types. This chain joins TRBV6-5 to TRBJ2-7; the central 7 bases match TRBD2. The TCR was taken from a man aged 70 or older with active or convalescent COVID-19. Sequenced material: peripheral blood. In nucleotide form, the sequence is TGTGCCAGCACGGGGAGGGACGTAACCTCCTACGAGCAGTACTTC. Translated, this is CASTGRDVTSYEQYF.